The clone carrying this T cell receptor beta chain was seen a single time. The data were produced by immunoSEQ multiplex PCR, yet TCRdb's version contains in-frame clones alone and is incomplete. In the table there are 70,000 or so clones, about 81% of which are singletons. These data are taken from a study of radiation and T cells in renal cell carcinoma. This CDR3 contains 14 residues. Time point described: blood 2 weeks post-SBRT. Treatment defined: 15 Gy SBRT to primary tumor, nephrectomy 4 weeks later. Blood was sampled at baseline, 2 weeks and 4 weeks after SBRT. The rearrangement joins TRBV21-1 to TRBJ2-7; TRBD2, the D gene given by the table, was not confirmed from the DNA. TRBV21-1 is an annotated pseudogene. Sequenced material: blood, taken from a patient whose treatment included radiotherapy and nephrectomy. The TCR originated in a man aged 55-75 years with renal cell carcinoma. The CDR3 sequence is CAALSQRRAYEQYF. CDR3 sequence (DNA): TGTGCCGCCCTATCTCAGCGGAGGGCCTACGAGCAGTACTTC.